This T cell receptor beta chain was documented in a study of vaccination and CD4 T cells after COVID-19. To note about this clonotype: No antigen is known for it.

CDR1 and CDR2 from the germline V gene are SGHVS and FNYEAQ. The CDR3 loop spans 13 amino acids. The V and J ends lost 4 bases and 1 base respectively, with 6 bases between them. Researchers used the Oncomine TCR Beta short-read assay to sequence DNA from cultured CD4+ T cells. Genomic DNA was taken out of cultured CD4+ T cells by extraction. TCRdb reprocessed the PCR reads with MiXCR, giving one entry per CDR3 protein. This table holds fewer than 13,000 distinct CDR3 sequences, approximately 71% found once. Treatment of the sample: roughly 10-day PBMC culture with coronavirus spike peptide pools or control peptides (ViraFEST assay).

The chain is built from TRBV7-6 and TRBJ2-3, with D possibly being TRBD2 (5 bases). This TCR came from a human donor who had recovered from COVID-19. Specimen: CD4+ T cells from blood, cultured in vitro. For the CDR3, the DNA is TGTGCCAGCAGCTGGACTGGCACAGATACGCAGTATTTT. Translated, it gives CASSWTGTDTQYF.